Each of the 18 T cell receptor beta chains below was sequenced from the same sample in a study of T cells in Graves' hyperthyroidism and ophthalmopathy. The investigators amplified TCR beta CDR3 regions from RNA transcripts. With the HTBI primer set, the TCR CDR3 went through a first round of RT-PCR. TCRdb independently ran MiXCR on the multiplex PCR reads; one entry per CDR3 protein. The sample has hundreds of thousands of distinct CDR3 sequences, roughly a fifth seen once. Specimen: blood. All receptors come from a man aged 45-65 years with Graves' ophthalmopathy.

The V and J genes are TRBV12-3 or TRBV12-4 and TRBJ1-4; 7 positions agree with TRBD1. Losses at the gene ends were 6 bases for V and 11 bases for J; bases not matched to a gene: 12. The CDR3 consists of 14 residues. The CDR3 DNA reads TGTGCCAGCAGCAGAGAACGACAGGGCTGGAAACTGTTTTTT. Protein product: CASSRERQGWKLFF.

The chain links TRBV6-6 to TRBJ2-3, with 12 bases lining up with TRBD2. In germline, CDR1 is MNHNY, CDR2 SVGAGI (reference sequence). The V gene end was trimmed by 2 bases and the J gene end by 5 bases; junction bases not matched to a gene: 2. The CDR3 runs 15 residues. DNA of the CDR3: TGTGCCAGCAGTTACGAGGGACTAGCGGGAGATACGCAGTATTTT. It is translated as CASSYEGLAGDTQYF.

A few counts support this clonotype. This sequence joins TRBV2 and TRBJ2-1, with TRBD1 matching over 8 bases. The CDR3 consists of 19 residues. V shed 4 bases and J 9 bases; nucleotides not matched to a gene: 23. The V gene's germline CDR1 is SNHLY and CDR2 FYNNEI. CDR3 residues: CASSVGPLPPLQGGGEQFF. The DNA for the CDR3 is TGTGCCAGCAGTGTGGGACCCCTACCCCCGCTACAGGGGGGAGGTGAGCAGTTCTTC.

The table lists this clonotype with a few counts. The V and J genes are TRBV4-2 and TRBJ2-7; 7 bases are a match to TRBD2. Unmatched junction bases numbered 14, after V lost 4 bases and J lost 2 bases. CDR3 length: 17 amino acids. Germline values: CDR1 LGHNA, CDR2 YNFKEQ. The DNA of the CDR3 is TGTGCCAGCAGCCTCTCCCCGGGAGGTGGGAAGACCTACGAGCAGTACTTC. Its translation is CASSLSPGGGKTYEQYF.

The rearrangement links TRBV10-3 to TRBJ2-7; TRBD2 agrees at 11 bases. Germline CDR1 is ENHRY and CDR2 is SYGVKD. V shed 6 bases, J shed 2 bases, and the junction held 6 bases outside the gene matches. The CDR3 sequence is 15 residues long. The CDR3 DNA sequence: TGTGCCATCAGCCCCGGGACTAGCGGAACCTACGAGCAGTACTTC. It translates to CAISPGTSGTYEQYF.

This clonotype was observed a few times. This chain connects TRBV11-2 to TRBJ1-6; weak D call: TRBD1 (5 bases). Germline CDR1 reads SGHAT; CDR2 reads FQNNGV. The CDR3 extends over 16 amino acids. V dropped 4 bases and J dropped 6 bases, with 16 bases sitting between them. The CDR3 DNA is TGTGCCAGCAGCTCGGGGCTCGGGGGGTCTAATTCACCCCTCCACTTT. It translates to CASSSGLGGSNSPLHF.

This clonotype was seen more than once but under ten times. The chain is built from TRBV19 and TRBJ1-1; 9 bases line up with TRBD1. V lost 4 bases and J lost 2; bases outside the gene matches: 8. The germline gives CDR1 LNHDA, CDR2 SQIVND (reference sequence). The CDR3 loop spans 16 amino acids. The CDR3 spells CASSRRTGDGNTEAFF. The CDR3 DNA reads TGTGCCAGTAGTAGGAGGACAGGGGATGGAAACACTGAAGCTTTCTTT. The variable domain in full, with the rest retrieved from reference TRBV19 and TRBJ1-1, is DGGITQSPKYLFRKEGQNVTLSCEQNLNHDAMYWYRQDPGQGLRLIYYSQIVNDFQKGDIAEGYSVSREKKESFPLTVTSAQKNPTAFYLCASSRRTGDGNTEAFFGQGTRLTVV.

Many counts were recorded for this clonotype. The chain links TRBV18 to TRBJ2-7; no reliable D call. Germline-derived CDR1 and CDR2 are KGHSH and LQKENI. This CDR3 has 13 amino acids. Trimming took 0 bases from V and 2 from J, leaving 5 bases between them. The CDR3 nucleotides read TGTGCCAGCTCACCACCAAGTACCTACGAGCAGTACTTC. Residues: CASSPPSTYEQYF.

This clonotype was found many times. The rearrangement joins TRBV20-1 to TRBJ2-3; maybe TRBD1 (5 bases). The CDR3 sequence is 16 residues long. Germline CDR1 and CDR2: DFQATT and SNEGSKA (reference sequence). With 6 bases removed from V and 4 bases from J, the gap between germline ends came to 23 bases. The chain's CDR3 is CSAKTERRERSDTQYF. The CDR3 nucleotides are TGCAGTGCAAAGACCGAGCGCAGGGAAAGGTCAGATACGCAGTATTTT.

The CDR3 region is CASSSDRKTQYF. As DNA, the CDR3 is TGTGCCAGCAGCTCGGACAGGAAGACGCAGTATTTT. This chain uses TRBV9 with TRBJ2-3; 7 bases line up with TRBD1. Germline CDR1 reads SGDLS; CDR2 reads YYNGEE. The CDR3 sequence is 12 residues long. Trimming at V came to 4 bases and at J to 9 bases, leaving 5 bases not matched to a gene.

This chain links TRBV15 with TRBJ2-1, with 10 bases lining up with TRBD1. The V and J ends lost 6 bases and 10 bases, in that order; junction bases with no gene match: 6. CDR1 and CDR2 (germline): LNHNV, YYDKDF (reference sequence). This CDR3 spans 13 amino acids. The CDR3 nucleotides read TGTGCCACCAGTTCTGACAGGGGGCAAGAGCAGTTCTTC. Translated, it gives CATSSDRGQEQFF.

This clonotype was observed many times. The V call is TRBV2, the J call TRBJ2-7; 8 nucleotides line up with TRBD1. The V segment lost 5 bases and the J segment 0 bases; nucleotides outside the gene matches: 9. CDR1 and CDR2 (germline): SNHLY, FYNNEI. This CDR3 comprises 16 residues. The CDR3 DNA is TGTGCCAGCAGTCAGGACAGGGCCAACCCCTCCTACGAGCAGTACTTC. This sequence encodes CASSQDRANPSYEQYF.

Comment on this clonotype: A read error may account for a junction end that differs from germline. This chain joins TRBV12-3 or TRBV12-4 and TRBJ2-5; unclear D gene. The CDR3 covers 12 residues. The CDR3 loop reads CASSSEQGTQYF. The CDR3 DNA reads as TGTGCCAGCAGTTCGGAGCAAGGGACCCAGTACTTC.

The chain combines TRBV15 with TRBJ1-4, with unresolved D. V lost 5 bases and J 2 bases, leaving 12 bases between the germline ends. Germline loops: CDR1 LNHNV, CDR2 YYDKDF (reference sequence). The CDR3 totals 15 residues. The CDR3 loop is CATSPPPWTNEKLFF. For the CDR3, the DNA is TGTGCCACCAGCCCCCCCCCCTGGACTAATGAAAAACTGTTTTTT.

The CDR3: CATTQGTEAFF. The CDR3 DNA sequence: TGTGCCACCACCCAGGGCACTGAAGCTTTCTTT. The chain employs TRBV24-1 and TRBJ1-1; D is possibly TRBD1 (5 bases). The CDR3 consists of 11 residues. With 8 bases removed from V and 4 bases from J, the gap between germline ends came to 7 bases. Germline assignment: CDR1 KGHDR and CDR2 SFDVKD.

This clonotype showed up many times. The genes are TRBV7-2 and TRBJ2-1, with TRBD1 identical over 7 bases. Trimming cost V 3 bases and J 4 bases; bases outside gene matches: 6. CDR1 and CDR2 (germline): SGHTA, FQGNSA. The CDR3 has 15 amino acids. This CDR3 is CASSFVPGGYNEQFF. CDR3 nucleotides: TGTGCCAGCAGCTTTGTGCCAGGGGGTTACAATGAGCAGTTCTTC.

This clonotype was found a few times. Since a much larger clone is just one base distant, this may be a read error. The chain combines TRBV12-3 or TRBV12-4 with TRBJ1-1, with D perhaps matching TRBD1 (6 bases). The CDR3 covers 14 residues. Trimming removed 1 base from V and 1 base from J, with 7 bases in between. CDR3 DNA sequence: TGTGCCAGCAGTTTAGGGGGACAGAACACTGAAGCTTTCTTT. This encodes CASSLGGQNTEAFF.

This chain connects TRBV6-5 to TRBJ1-2; the D is unclear. The CDR3 runs to 14 residues. Germline lookup yields CDR1 MNHEY and CDR2 SVGAGI. The V end lost 4 bases, the J end lost 4 bases, and 13 bases lay between the germline ends. In DNA, the CDR3 is TGTGCCAGCAGTTCCCGAGGCAGCAGCTATGGCTACACCTTC. Protein product: CASSSRGSSYGYTF.